This entry features one T cell receptor beta chain sequence. Its specificity is not known. This sample is drawn from a study of cytomegalovirus exposure and HLA in healthy donors. Broader study findings: Donors were assumed by presence/absence analyses to have roughly uniform sequencing depth. In a later analysis, HLA-associated TCR beta chains were more clonally expanded than equally common others. HLA restriction was apparent for most CMV-associated TCR beta chains in a later analysis.

It was with 60 Vbeta and 13 Jbeta primers that the PCR ran. Clones were read by immunoSEQ multiplex PCR, and TCRdb kept only the in-frame ones, dropping some. The sample has under 150,000 clones; roughly 65% are singletons. V was pared by 4 bases and J by 3 bases, with 11 bases of the junction left unmatched. CDR1 is MNHEY and CDR2 is SMNVEV in the germline V gene (reference sequence). The CDR3 is made up of 17 amino acids. Sequenced input: PBMCs. This clonotype was obtained from a man aged 35 to 55 in good health and CMV-seropositive. The V and J genes are TRBV27 and TRBJ2-7; 11 bases agree with TRBD1. The CDR3, as DNA: TGTGCCAGCAGTTACTCTTCCCGCGGGACAGGGGGCTACGAGCAGTACTTC. It codes for CASSYSSRGTGGYEQYF.